Below, 10 T cell receptor beta chains from the same sample are listed, as sequenced in a study of shared clonotypes between healthy human individuals. The method was immunoSEQ multiplex PCR; TCRdb's version includes in-frame clones alone and lacks a portion of them. The top ten clones hold approximately 1.2% of a sample with over a million clones, roughly 97% of them seen once. What was sequenced was naive CD4+ T cells sorted from blood. The sample's subset: CD45RA+ positively selected. The origin of the receptors is a man aged 30 to 39 in good health.

The chain couples TRBV5-1 to TRBJ2-1; 8 nucleotides agree with TRBD2. The CDR3 has 12 residues. V was pared by 5 bases and J by 10 bases, with 5 bases of the junction left unmatched. Germline CDR1 SGHRS, CDR2 YFSETQ. The chain's CDR3 is CASRGSGSEQFF. CDR3 nucleotide sequence: TGCGCCAGCAGAGGAAGCGGGAGCGAGCAGTTCTTC.

V usage is TRBV6-1 and J usage is TRBJ2-3, with 13 positions matching TRBD2. The V and J ends lost 3 bases and 3 bases, in that order; junction bases with no gene match: 6. In germline, CDR1 is MNHNS, CDR2 SASEGT. This CDR3 has 17 residues. The CDR3 region has the DNA TGTGCCAGCAGTGACCCGACTAGCGGGAGGAAGACAGATACGCAGTATTTT. Translation: CASSDPTSGRKTDTQYF.

The V call is TRBV10-1, the J call TRBJ1-1, with D tentatively TRBD1 (5 bases). Between the trimmed V and J ends, which lost 10 bases and 0 bases, there was a span of 12 bases. The CDR3 extends over 13 amino acids. Germline-derived CDR1 and CDR2 are WNHNN and SYGVQD (reference sequence). CDR3 residues: CATRTSMNTEAFF. In nucleotides, the CDR3 is TGCGCCACCAGGACATCGATGAACACTGAAGCTTTCTTT.

V and J are TRBV30 and TRBJ1-2; D uncertain. The CDR3 sequence is 13 residues long. Germline-derived CDR1 and CDR2 are GTSNPN and SVGIG (reference sequence). With 0 bases removed from V and 5 bases from J, the gap between germline ends came to 10 bases. The CDR3 reads CAWSVGQVYGYTF. The CDR3 DNA sequence: TGTGCCTGGAGTGTAGGCCAGGTGTATGGCTACACCTTC.

The J gene is TRBJ1-2, the V gene TRBV28; possibly TRBD1 for D (6 bases). The V end lost 6 bases, the J end lost 1 base, and 18 bases lay between the germline ends. In germline, CDR1 is MDHEN, CDR2 SYDVKM. CDR3 size: 16 residues. CDR3 sequence: CASRTPGQGINYGYTF. The CDR3, as DNA: TGTGCCAGCAGGACCCCGGGGCAGGGGATTAACTATGGCTACACCTTC.

The rearrangement links TRBV5-8 to TRBJ2-2, with TRBD2 identical over 14 bases. V gave up 3 bases and J gave up 4 bases; unmatched junction bases: 5. Germline V gives CDR1 SGHTS, CDR2 YDEGEE. The CDR3 has 17 amino acids. DNA of the CDR3: TGTGCCAGCAGCTCCAGACTAGCGGGAGGGGTCACCGGGGAGCTGTTTTTT. The encoded protein is CASSSRLAGGVTGELFF.

V gene TRBV28 combines with J gene TRBJ2-3; D call uncertain. Between the trimmed V and J ends, which lost 5 bases and 4 bases, there was a span of 10 bases. This CDR3 is 13 amino acids long. Germline CDR1 reads MDHEN; CDR2 reads SYDVKM. CDR3 amino acids: CASSPPLSDTQYF. The CDR3 DNA is TGTGCCAGCAGTCCGCCGTTATCAGATACGCAGTATTTT.

The chain carries TRBV2 and TRBJ2-1; D possibly corresponds to TRBD2 (6 bases). This CDR3 comprises 15 residues. V lost 10 bases, J lost 5 bases, and 21 bases lay in between. Germline CDR1 reads SNHLY; CDR2 reads FYNNEI. The CDR3 DNA is TGTGCCAACCCAAGGAGGGCAAGGTCTAACAATGAGCAGTTCTTC. Protein: CANPRRARSNNEQFF.

The chain employs TRBV5-1 and TRBJ2-1; no reliable D call. The CDR3 totals 12 residues. Trimming removed 3 bases at V and 5 bases at J, with 6 bases between. CDR1 and CDR2 (germline): SGHRS, YFSETQ. The CDR3 reads CASSSLNNEQFF. In nucleotides, the CDR3 is TGCGCCAGCAGCTCCCTAAACAATGAGCAGTTCTTC.

The chain links TRBV28 to TRBJ1-4, with 7 positions matching TRBD1. The CDR3 is made up of 15 amino acids. After removal of 7 bases from V and 7 bases from J, the junction contained 12 bases not matched to a gene. Germline V gene lookup returns CDR1 MDHEN and CDR2 SYDVKM. This CDR3 reads CASTPTDRDGEKLFF. The DNA for the CDR3 is TGTGCCAGCACCCCGACCGACAGGGATGGTGAAAAACTGTTTTTT.